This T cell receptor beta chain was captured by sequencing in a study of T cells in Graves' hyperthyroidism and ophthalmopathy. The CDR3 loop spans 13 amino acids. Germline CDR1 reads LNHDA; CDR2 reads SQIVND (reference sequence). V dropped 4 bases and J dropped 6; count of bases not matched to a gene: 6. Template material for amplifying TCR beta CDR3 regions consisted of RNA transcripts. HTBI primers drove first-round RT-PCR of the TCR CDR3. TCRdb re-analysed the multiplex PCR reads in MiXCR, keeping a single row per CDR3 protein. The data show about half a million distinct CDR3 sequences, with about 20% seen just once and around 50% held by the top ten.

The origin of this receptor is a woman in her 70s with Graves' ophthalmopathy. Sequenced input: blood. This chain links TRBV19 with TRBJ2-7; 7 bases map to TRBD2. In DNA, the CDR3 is TGTGCCAGTAGTAGCGGGAGTTTCGGCGAGCAGTACTTC. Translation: CASSSGSFGEQYF.